This TCR beta chain is drawn from a study of CD8 T cells in ankylosing spondylitis (dated 2017 in TCRdb). The study in broad terms: T cell receptor beta repertoires were profiled in healthy donors and ankylosing spondylitis patients so that disease-linked TCR variants could be found. The full study cohort comprised around 23 ankylosing spondylitis patients and over 95 healthy donors. Peripheral blood was sampled, and synovial fluid was additionally collected from ankylosing spondylitis patients.

Unmatched junction bases come to 5, with V trimmed by 5 bases and J by 5 bases. Sequences MNHEY (CDR1) and SMNVEV (CDR2) are obtained from the germline V gene (reference sequence). Counted from cysteine to phenylalanine, this CDR3 has 13 amino acids. Of the read, only the CDR3 DNA is kept; its 39 bases are in frame from base 1. This clonotype was seen at least ten times. The target of this receptor is not known. Base qualities are missing; no much larger clone stands one base away. The sequencing machine was an Illumina HiSeq 2500. Quantitative 5'-RACE with molecular barcodes was used to prepare TCR beta libraries. For the original study's pipeline: Disease-linked TCR variants were identified with a new computational method built on a probabilistic model of VDJ rearrangement. TCRdb trimmed public reads at Q25 via fastp, called clones via MiXCR and kept in-frame beta chains. Here each entry gathers all rows of one CDR3 protein and keeps the most common genes and DNA. Clone size and V and J calls follow TCRdb, not the original study. The sample records roughly 230,000 distinct CDR3 sequences, about 10% of which are singletons. Around 3% of the sample is taken by the ten largest.

Here is what the overall study found, with its caveats: Blood from ankylosing spondylitis patients appeared to be characterized by a TCR beta motif composed of 7 to 9 highly homologous amino acid variants. The disease-linked clones were reported as significantly enriched in matched synovial fluid samples from ankylosing spondylitis patients. Some of the motif variants had been reported before in the synovial fluid and blood of reactive arthritis patients, a finding that suggests common disease-initiation mechanisms. The disease-linked clones showed a CD8+ phenotype and occurred at relatively low frequencies in peripheral blood.

The sequence is built from TRBV27 and TRBJ1-2; 7 bases in the junction line up with TRBD1. The sequenced sample consisted of blood, either unsorted or a sorted T cell fraction (not recorded which). The receptor was derived from a male donor with ankylosing spondylitis or in good health (not recorded which). The CDR3 is CASSPTGRYGYTF. The nucleotide sequence is TGTGCCAGCAGTCCGACAGGGCGATATGGCTACACCTTC.